This TCR beta chain was identified in a study of identifying expanded T cells in peripheral blood. The ends were cut back, 2 bases at V and 9 bases at J, with 20 bases in the middle. The CDR3 is 16 residues long. Per germline, CDR1 PRHDT and CDR2 FYEKMQ (reference sequence). Profiling relied on immunoSEQ multiplex PCR, and the TCRdb table lists in-frame clones only, not all of them. The sample carries more than 90,000 clones, approximately 90% recorded once. Notes on this clone: Its target is unknown.

Study outcomes and limitations: Across healthy donors, higher total template counts meant significantly greater approximately 2-week count variance. About 1.3 clones differed between technical replicates, versus about 16 and 19 over time.

This rearrangement joins TRBV13 to TRBJ2-1; either TRBD1 or TRBD2 may supply D (5 bases each). Specimen: blood. This clonotype originated in a person aged 18 to 75 in good health. DNA for the CDR3: TGTGCCAGCAGCTTACAAGAAGAGCTAGCTGGGGGTGAGCAGTTCTTC. Its translation: CASSLQEELAGGEQFF.